This section outlines one T cell receptor (beta chain) sequence together with its context. This entry belongs to a study of blood T cell repertoires in COVID-19. Study context: COVID-19 samples, acute and convalescent, were from the United States, Italy and Spain. In each case, the material was cDNA or gDNA derived from T cells, B-cell-depleted T cells, or PBMCs.

Study processing details: Amplification of reference gene primers was used by the study to estimate nucleated cell counts. Assay: immunoSEQ multiplex PCR; the TCRdb copy retains only in-frame clones and omits some. The V and J calls and clone size are taken from that table; D and trimming were inferred from the DNA. The table lists about 200,000 clones, approximately 91% of them singletons, with less than 7.5% in the top ten. This CDR3 has 17 residues. V was shortened by 0 bases and J by 5 bases, with 17 bases between the two germline ends. V is TRBV5-3 and J is TRBJ1-4, with D maybe TRBD1 (6 bases). TRBV5-3 is noted as an ORF with a role that remains uncertain. This receptor was identified in a man aged 60 to 69 who had recovered from COVID-19. Sequencing input: peripheral blood. The CDR3 spells CARSLAGGPQINEKLFF. The CDR3 nucleotides are TGTGCCAGAAGCTTGGCGGGGGGCCCTCAAATCAATGAAAAACTGTTTTTT.